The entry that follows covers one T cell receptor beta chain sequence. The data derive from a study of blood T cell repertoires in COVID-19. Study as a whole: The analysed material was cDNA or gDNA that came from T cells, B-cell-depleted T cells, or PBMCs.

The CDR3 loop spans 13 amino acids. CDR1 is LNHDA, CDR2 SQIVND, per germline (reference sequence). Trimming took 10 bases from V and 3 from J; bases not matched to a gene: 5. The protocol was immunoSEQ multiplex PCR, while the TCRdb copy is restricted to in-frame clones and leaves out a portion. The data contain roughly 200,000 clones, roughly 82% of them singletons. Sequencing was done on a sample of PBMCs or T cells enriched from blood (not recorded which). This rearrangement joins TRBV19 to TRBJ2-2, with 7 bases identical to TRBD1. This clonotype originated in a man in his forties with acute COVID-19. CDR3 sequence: CATGQVHTGELFF. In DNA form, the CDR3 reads TGTGCCACCGGACAGGTGCACACCGGGGAGCTGTTTTTT.